The following is a T cell receptor (beta chain) sequence with its context. The antigen is undetermined. This same CDR3 is encoded by further DNA sequences in the sample. Some 30,000 T cell genomes (around 190 ng DNA) went into each sorted-subset replicate. Sequenced by immunoSEQ multiplex PCR; TCRdb stores in-frame clones only, minus some. The sample contains about 2 million clones, 85% to 95% of which appear only once. This sample stems from a study of shared clonotypes between healthy human individuals. Study-level points and caveats: A handful of donors shared 4.5% to 6.5% of their naive CD4 clonotypes. Sequencing depth was a factor that was expected to affect clonotype sharing among donors.

The V segment lost 4 bases and the J segment 5 bases; nucleotides outside the gene matches: 2. This CDR3 comprises 12 residues. In germline, CDR1 is SQVTM, CDR2 ANQGSEA. The specimen was naive CD4+ T cells sorted from blood. Subset given: CD45RA+ positively selected. The TCR comes from a man between 18 and 29 years old in good health. The chain is built from TRBV29-1 and TRBJ1-1, with 9 nucleotides matching TRBD1. The CDR3 DNA reads TGCAGCGTTGGGACAGGGGTTACTGAAGCTTTCTTT. Protein: CSVGTGVTEAFF.